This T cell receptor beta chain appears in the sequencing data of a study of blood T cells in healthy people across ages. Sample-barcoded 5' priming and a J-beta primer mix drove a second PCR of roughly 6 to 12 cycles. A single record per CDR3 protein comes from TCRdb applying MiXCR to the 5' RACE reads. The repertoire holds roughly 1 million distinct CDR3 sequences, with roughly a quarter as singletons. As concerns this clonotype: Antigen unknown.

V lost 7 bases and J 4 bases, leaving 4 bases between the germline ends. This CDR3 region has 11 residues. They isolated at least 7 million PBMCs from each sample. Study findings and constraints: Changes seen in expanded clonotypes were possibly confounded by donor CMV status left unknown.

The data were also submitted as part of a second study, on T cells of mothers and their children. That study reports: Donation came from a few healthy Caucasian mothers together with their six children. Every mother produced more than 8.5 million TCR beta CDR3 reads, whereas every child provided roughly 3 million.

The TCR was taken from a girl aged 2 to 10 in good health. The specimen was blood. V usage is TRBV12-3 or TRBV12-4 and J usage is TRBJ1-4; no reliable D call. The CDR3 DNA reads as TGTGCCAGCACTTATAATGAAAAACTGTTTTTT. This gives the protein CASTYNEKLFF.